This section outlines one T cell receptor beta chain sequence together with its context. Germline V CDR1 and CDR2: LGHDT, YNNKEL (reference sequence). This CDR3 contains 15 residues. J lost 8 bases, V lost 6 bases, and 11 bases had no gene match. This specimen comes from a study of blood T cell repertoires in COVID-19. Study-wide context: Both acute and convalescent COVID-19 samples were obtained from the United States, Italy and Spain. PBMCs, B-cell-depleted T cells, or T cells were the source of the cDNA or gDNA that made up the material.

Authors' analysis steps: Reference gene primer amplification gave estimated nucleated cell counts. Produced via immunoSEQ multiplex PCR; TCRdb's table is partial and in-frame only. V and J calls and clone size are as listed in that table; D and trimming were resolved from the DNA. The sample lists 200,000 to 300,000 clones, over 65% occurring once. The chain is built from TRBV3-1 (or the pseudogene TRBV3-2) and TRBJ1-4; 8 positions agree with TRBD1. Sequences were obtained from peripheral blood. The clonotype comes from a woman aged 80 or over with acute or convalescent COVID-19. CDR3 in DNA: TGTGCCAGCAGTCCGATAGGACAGGGCCCCGAAAAACTGTTTTTT. Protein: CASSPIGQGPEKLFF.